This T cell receptor (beta chain) was documented in a study of T-cell memory formation after mild COVID-19. Overall study: Clusters of TCRs were largely donor specific.

5'RACE with constant-segment primers built TCRalpha and TCRbeta cDNA libraries with UMIs. One entry per CDR3 protein results from TCRdb running MiXCR on the 5' RACE reads. Of about 410,000 distinct CDR3 sequences listed, over 15% are singletons. The J segment lost 0 bases and the V segment lost 7 bases, leaving 6 bases of the junction unmatched. The CDR3 is 14 residues long. The V and J genes are TRBV12-3 or TRBV12-4 and TRBJ2-7; 7 bases fit TRBD1. This receptor was identified in a man between 18 and 29 years old who had mild COVID-19 (a few samples of this study predate the infection). Cell type and time point are not known. The sample taken for sequencing was PBMCs or a T cell subset sorted from them (not recorded which). The CDR3 sequence is CASKGQRSSYEQYF. Written as DNA, the CDR3 is TGTGCCAGCAAGGGACAGAGGAGCTCCTACGAGCAGTACTTC.